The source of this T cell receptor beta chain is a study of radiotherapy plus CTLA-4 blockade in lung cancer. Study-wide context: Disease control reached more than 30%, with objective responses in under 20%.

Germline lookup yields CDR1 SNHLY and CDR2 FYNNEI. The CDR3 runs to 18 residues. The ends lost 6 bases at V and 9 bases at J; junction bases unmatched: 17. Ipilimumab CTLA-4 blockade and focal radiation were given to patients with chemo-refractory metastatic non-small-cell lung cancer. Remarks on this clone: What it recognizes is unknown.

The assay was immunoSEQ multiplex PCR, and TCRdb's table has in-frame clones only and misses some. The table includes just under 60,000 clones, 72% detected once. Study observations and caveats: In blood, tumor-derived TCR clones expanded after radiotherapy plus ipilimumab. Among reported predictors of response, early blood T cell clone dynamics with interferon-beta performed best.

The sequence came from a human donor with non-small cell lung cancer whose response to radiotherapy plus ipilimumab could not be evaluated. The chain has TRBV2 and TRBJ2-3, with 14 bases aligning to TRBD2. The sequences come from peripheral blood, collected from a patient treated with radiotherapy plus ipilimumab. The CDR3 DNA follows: TGTGCCAGCAGCGACGAGACTAGACTAGCGGGAGGGCCGGACACGCAGTATTTT. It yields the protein CASSDETRLAGGPDTQYF.